What follows is one TCR beta chain and its context. The specificity of this receptor is unknown. One base away there is no much larger clone; base qualities are not given. Reading from cysteine to phenylalanine, the CDR3 counts 15 amino acids. Kept here is only the CDR3 DNA, which spans 45 bases and is read in frame from base 1. The germline V gene gives CDR1 as SGHVS and CDR2 as FNYEAQ. V and J are truncated by 1 base and 9 bases respectively, leaving an intervening sequence of 13 bases. The protocol used for the library was PCR. Sequenced using an Illumina HiSeq 2500. TCR library preparation used molecular barcoding, with unique molecular identifiers applied to normalize quantification of the TCRbeta repertoire. TCRdb took the public reads, trimmed them with fastp at Q25, ran MiXCR for clone calling and kept in-frame beta chains. Each entry is one CDR3 protein sequence, shown with its most common DNA and genes. A total of approximately 70,000 distinct CDR3 sequences appear in this sample, 4.9% of them only once. The ten top clones hold 18% of the sample.

What the treatment or condition label conveys for this sample: allogeneic hematopoietic cell transplantation with graft depleted of TCRalphabeta T cells and CD19 B cells. The children who served as transplant recipients had been given grafts of TCRalphabeta/CD19-depleted allogeneic hematopoietic cells. The data belong to a study of T-cell reconstitution after alpha-beta-depleted transplantation in children (dated by TCRdb to about 2016). Describing the broader study: The study quantitatively tracked T-cell immune reconstitution after TCRalphabeta/CD19-depleted allogeneic hematopoietic cell transplantation in children using TCR repertoire profiling.

The research as a whole found: Apparently early alphabetaT-cell count recovery about two months after transplant reportedly relied on only several hundred rapidly expanded clones derived from non-depleted graft cells. Hyperexpanded clone frequencies declined over subsequent months; after one year, T-cell counts and TCRbeta diversity were mostly attributed to newly produced T cells. In some patients, high TCRbeta diversity at day 60 was attributed to recipient T cells and intrathymic progenitors that had survived conditioning.

The chain joins TRBV7-6 to TRBJ1-6; TRBD1 is perhaps the D gene, given 6 matching bases. The sequences come from PBMCs, mostly from graft donor cells, collected 180 days after TCRalphabeta/CD19-depleted stem cell transplant. This sequence was found in a boy younger than two who had a stem cell transplant for acute myeloid leukemia, so the T cells may come from the graft donor. This receptor has the CDR3 CASSLEAGVSSPLHF. The DNA sequence is as follows: TGTGCCAGCAGCTTAGAGGCAGGGGTTAGTTCACCCCTCCACTTT. Beyond the CDR3, the reference TRBV7-6 and TRBJ1-6 genes provide the residues; the full variable domain reads: GAGVSQSPRYKVTKRGQDVALRCDPISGHVSLYWYRQALGQGPEFLTYFNYEAQQDKSGLPNDRFSAERPEGSISTLTIQRTEQRDSAMYRCASSLEAGVSSPLHFGNGTRLTVT.